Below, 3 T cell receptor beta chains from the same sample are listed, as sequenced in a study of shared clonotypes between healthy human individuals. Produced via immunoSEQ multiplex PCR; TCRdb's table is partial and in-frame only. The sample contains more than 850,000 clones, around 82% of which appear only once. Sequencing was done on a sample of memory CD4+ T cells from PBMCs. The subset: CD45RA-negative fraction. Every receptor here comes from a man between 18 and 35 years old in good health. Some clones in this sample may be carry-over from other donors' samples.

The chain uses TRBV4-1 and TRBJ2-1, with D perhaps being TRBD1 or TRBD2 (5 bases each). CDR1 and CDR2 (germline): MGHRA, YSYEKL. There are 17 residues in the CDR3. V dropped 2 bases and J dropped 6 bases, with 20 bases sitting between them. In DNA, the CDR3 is TGCGCCAGCAGCCAATTTCTCCGGGGCAGTTCGCCCAATGAGCAGTTCTTC. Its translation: CASSQFLRGSSPNEQFF.

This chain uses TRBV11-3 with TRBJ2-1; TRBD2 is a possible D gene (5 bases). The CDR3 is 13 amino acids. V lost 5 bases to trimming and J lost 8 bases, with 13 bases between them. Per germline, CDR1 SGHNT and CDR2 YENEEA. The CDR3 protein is CASSPMRADEQFF. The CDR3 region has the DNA TGTGCCAGCAGCCCCATGCGGGCCGATGAGCAGTTCTTC.

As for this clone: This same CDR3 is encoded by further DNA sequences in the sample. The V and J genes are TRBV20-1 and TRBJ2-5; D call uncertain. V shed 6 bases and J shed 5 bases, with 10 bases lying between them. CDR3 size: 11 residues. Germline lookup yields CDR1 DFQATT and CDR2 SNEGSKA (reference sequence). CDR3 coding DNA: TGCAGTGCACAGAAACAGGAGACCCAGTACTTC. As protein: CSAQKQETQYF.